This is a list of T cell receptor beta chains from one sample in a study of cytomegalovirus exposure and HLA in healthy donors. Sequencing used immunoSEQ multiplex PCR; TCRdb keeps in-frame clones, though not all of them. The sample includes 110,000 or so clones, 74% seen only once; the top ten take 3.5% to 5%. The sample was PBMCs. The receptors originated from a woman in her thirties or forties in good health and CMV-seropositive. Both conserved end residues are part of each CDR3. The D gene is left open where the match is weak. Only part of the rows carry a size: once, few, many, or a class if the clone is expanded.

v_gene	j_gene	d_gene	abundance	CDR3nt	CDR3aa
TRBV27	TRBJ2-4	-	-	TGTGCCAGCAGTTTTCAGGGTCTAGCCAAAAACATTCAGTACTTC	CASSFQGLAKNIQYF
TRBV5-4	TRBJ1-1	-	-	TGTGCCAGCAGCTTGGGGGGGGGAGACACTGAAGCTTTCTTT	CASSLGGGDTEAFF
TRBV5-5	TRBJ1-6	-	-	TGTGCCAGCAGCTTAAGTCTTGAGTCACCCCTCCACTTT	CASSLSLESPLHF
TRBV30	TRBJ1-2	-	-	TGTGCCTGGAGTGTACAAGGACAGTACTATGGCTACACCTTC	CAWSVQGQYYGYTF
TRBV11-2	TRBJ2-5	-	once	TGTGCCACATCTAGGGGGGGGGCGATTCAAGAGACCCAGTACTTC	CATSRGGAIQETQYF
TRBV19	TRBJ2-7	TRBD2	-	TGTGCCAGTAGTGCTTGGGGGGGGCGTGGGACGGGAGGGGGCTACGAGCAGTACTTC	CASSAWGGRGTGGGYEQYF
TRBV2	TRBJ2-5	TRBD1	-	TGTGCCAGCAGGGGCTTTTTGATCGCAGGGGGTATGGAGACCCAGTACTTC	CASRGFLIAGGMETQYF
TRBV4-2	TRBJ2-5	TRBD2	-	TGTGCCAGCAGCCAAGACCCACTAGCGGGGGGGTTTAAGACCCAGTACTTC	CASSQDPLAGGFKTQYF
TRBV5-1	TRBJ1-2	-	once	TGCGCCAGCAGCTTGGAAATGGCGGGCTCGGGCTACACCTTC	CASSLEMAGSGYTF
TRBV19	TRBJ2-5	-	once	TGTGCCAGTGGAAAAGAGGCCCAGTACTTC	CASGKEAQYF
TRBV7-9	TRBJ2-3	TRBD2	-	TGTGCCAGCAGCTTTAGCGGGGGGGGAACAGATACGCAGTATTTT	CASSFSGGGTDTQYF
TRBV5-4	TRBJ1-2	TRBD1	-	TGTGCCAGCAGTTTAACTGGACAGGGCTATGGCTACACCTTC	CASSLTGQGYGYTF
TRBV2	TRBJ1-5	-	-	TGTGCCAGCAGCAGGGCAGGGGATTTCAATCAGCCCCAGCATTTT	CASSRAGDFNQPQHF
TRBV2	TRBJ2-5	-	-	TGTGCCAGCAGTGAAGCGCGAGGATGGATGGCCCAGTACTTC	CASSEARGWMAQYF
TRBV4-1	TRBJ1-5	-	-	TGCGCCAGCAGCTCCGGGAGGATTTCAGGTAGCAATCAGCCCCAGCATTTT	CASSSGRISGSNQPQHF
TRBV7-9	TRBJ1-3	TRBD1	-	TGTGCCAGCAGCTTAGAGCGAACAGGGGGCTACACCATATATTTT	CASSLERTGGYTIYF
TRBV29-1	TRBJ1-1	TRBD1	-	TGCAGCGTTGAAGTCTATGAGACAGGGGGCTGGACTGAAGCTTTCTTT	CSVEVYETGGWTEAFF
TRBV7-9	TRBJ2-7	-	-	TGTGCCAGCAGCTTATACTCGTTCGGGGGACGATCGCGGGAGCAGTACTTC	CASSLYSFGGRSREQYF
TRBV29-1	TRBJ1-1	TRBD1	-	TGCAGCGCCTACACAGGGGGCCGGACTGAAGCTTTCTTT	CSAYTGGRTEAFF
TRBV19	TRBJ1-1	TRBD1	-	TGTGCCAGTAGTTTAACCGGGACAGGGAATGGTGAAGCTTTCTTT	CASSLTGTGNGEAFF
TRBV14	TRBJ2-3	-	-	TGTGCCAGCAGCCAAGCCTCCGGACTTAACACAGATACGCAGTATTTT	CASSQASGLNTDTQYF
TRBV7-9	TRBJ2-2	-	-	TGTTCCAGCAGCTTACGACTGCATGACACCGGGGAGCTGTTTTTT	CSSSLRLHDTGELFF
TRBV6-1	TRBJ1-4	-	-	TGTGCCAGCAACAGGGATAATGAAAAACTGTTTTTT	CASNRDNEKLFF
TRBV27	TRBJ1-2	-	-	TGTGCCAGCAGTGATGGGAGCAGCAACTATGGCTACACCTTC	CASSDGSSNYGYTF
TRBV9	TRBJ1-1	TRBD1	once	TGTGCCAGCAGCGGGACAGGGGATGGCACTGAAGCTTTCTTT	CASSGTGDGTEAFF
TRBV5-1	TRBJ1-2	-	-	TGCGCCAGCAGCTTGGGAGCTGCCCCTTCGTATGGCTACACCTTC	CASSLGAAPSYGYTF
TRBV15	TRBJ1-2	TRBD1	-	TGTGCCACCAGCAGGGACAGGGGCTATGGCTACACCTTC	CATSRDRGYGYTF